This T cell receptor (beta chain) is from a study of sequential checkpoint blockade in melanoma. Overall study context: Randomization was 1:1 between first-line nivolumab→ipilimumab and ipilimumab→nivolumab. Both treatment sequences were followed by maintenance nivolumab.

Treatment: randomized to nivolumab then ipilimumab (arm A) or the reverse (arm B). No patient had prior DNA-damaging chemotherapy. Live CD3+CD8+ CD19− CD56− cells were sorted from PBMCs. The repertoire was sequenced with immunoSEQ multiplex PCR; TCRdb's copy has only in-frame clones and lacks some. Among over 15,000 clones listed, 69% were seen once. The CDR3 is 15 residues long. Germline CDR1 reads SEHNR; CDR2 reads FQNEAQ (reference sequence). V was trimmed by 1 base and J by 0 bases, leaving 9 bases between them. This rearrangement joins TRBV7-9 to TRBJ1-1, with D possibly being TRBD1 (6 bases). This material consisted of CD8+ T cells sorted from blood (inferred from file names), taken from a patient given nivolumab and ipilimumab in sequence. The sequence was obtained from a human donor with melanoma. The CDR3 DNA follows: TGTGCCAGCAGCTTAGGCAGGGGTATGAACACTGAAGCTTTCTTT. This gives the protein CASSLGRGMNTEAFF.